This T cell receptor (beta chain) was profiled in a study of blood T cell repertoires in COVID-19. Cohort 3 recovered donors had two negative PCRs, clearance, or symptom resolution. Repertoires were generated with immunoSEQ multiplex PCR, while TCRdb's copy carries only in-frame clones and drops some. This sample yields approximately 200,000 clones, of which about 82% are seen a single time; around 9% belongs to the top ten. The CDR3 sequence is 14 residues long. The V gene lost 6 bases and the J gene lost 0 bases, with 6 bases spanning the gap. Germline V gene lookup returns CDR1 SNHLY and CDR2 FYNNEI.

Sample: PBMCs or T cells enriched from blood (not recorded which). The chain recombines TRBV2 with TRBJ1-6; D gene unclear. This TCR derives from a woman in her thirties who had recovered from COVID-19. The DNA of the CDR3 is TGTGCCAGCAGGCCGAGCTCCTATAATTCACCCCTCCACTTT. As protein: CASRPSSYNSPLHF.